This T cell receptor (beta chain) was documented in a study of low-dose radiotherapy and immunotherapy resistance in tumors. In the study overall: Patients were treated with intravenous nivolumab at 240 mg every two weeks and were also dosed with ipilimumab at 1 mg/kg every six weeks. Administration of intravenous cyclophosphamide at 200 mg/m2 took place every two weeks, one day before radiation and immunotherapy.

This clonotype was recorded a few times. Time point indicated: before trial treatment. Alpha and beta chains were covered, as first-strand cDNA relied on TRAV- and TRBV-specific primers. The TCRs were subjected to amplification over 20 PCR cycles employing a constant-region primer in conjunction with a V-primer adapter. In vitro transcription amplified the mRNA that had been isolated. MiXCR was run by TCRdb on the reads, yielding one entry per CDR3 protein. The sample includes about 60,000 distinct CDR3 sequences, 20% to 25% of them seen just once. V lost 5 bases to trimming and J lost 5 bases; unmatched junction nucleotides: 12. CDR1 and CDR2 (germline): SEHNR, FQNEAQ (reference sequence). The length of the CDR3 is 16 residues.

This sample comprised PBMCs, obtained before treatment. This clonotype was obtained from a male donor with prostate cancer. The chain uses TRBV7-9 and TRBJ2-1, with 7 bases aligning to TRBD2. In DNA, the CDR3 is TGTGCCAGCAGCGCATTGGGCGGGGGAAGAAACAATGAGCAGTTCTTC. It specifies CASSALGGGRNNEQFF.